The 27 T cell receptor beta chains below come from one sample, sequenced in a study of neurological immune-mediated disorders. TCRdb called the 5' RACE reads again in MiXCR, with one record for every CDR3 protein. This table has some 86,000 distinct CDR3 sequences, roughly 2.6% appearing once. The sample was PBMCs. Receptor source: a woman aged 25 to 39 with multiple sclerosis.

This clonotype occurred many times. The chain combines TRBV20-1 with TRBJ2-5; D could derive from TRBD1 or TRBD2 (5 bases each). Trimming cost V 0 bases and J 5 bases, with 19 bases left between them. Germline V gene data show CDR1 as DFQATT and CDR2 as SNEGSKA (reference sequence). CDR3 length equals 16 residues. CDR3 in DNA: TGCAGTGCTAGAGATCCGGAGGAGCCAGGGTTCGAGACCCAGTACTTC. Translated: CSARDPEEPGFETQYF.

This clonotype was detected many times. This chain joins TRBV9 and TRBJ1-6; D gene uncertain. V was shortened by 0 bases and J by 8 bases, with 6 bases between the two germline ends. The germline V gene encodes CDR1 SGDLS and CDR2 YYNGEE. The CDR3 is 13 residues long. CDR3 in DNA: TGTGCCAGCAGCGTAGCTGGAGATTCACCCCTCCACTTT. It codes for CASSVAGDSPLHF.

At least ten counts were recorded for this clonotype. Written as DNA, the CDR3 is TGTGCCAGCAGCAAGGACAGGAACACTGAAGCTTTCTTT. Translation: CASSKDRNTEAFF. The chain links TRBV12-3 or TRBV12-4 to TRBJ1-1, with D maybe TRBD1 (6 bases). V lost 6 bases to trimming and J lost 1 base, with 9 bases between them. The CDR3 totals 13 residues.

This clonotype has a count of ten or more. The rearrangement links TRBV7-2 to TRBJ2-7, with D possibly being TRBD1 (5 bases). V was cut by 4 bases and J by 7 bases, with 14 bases left in between. The CDR3 is 13 amino acids. Germline V gives CDR1 SGHTA, CDR2 FQGNSA. The CDR3 region is CASSWNQGAEQYF. In DNA form, the CDR3 reads TGTGCCAGCAGCTGGAACCAAGGGGCGGAGCAGTACTTC.

This clonotype came up many times. The chain is built from TRBV28 and TRBJ2-4; the D gene is possibly TRBD1 (5 bases). Trimming removed 3 bases from V and 0 bases from J, with 18 bases in between. The CDR3 sequence is 18 residues long. The germline CDR1 and CDR2 sequences are MDHEN and SYDVKM. CDR3 sequence (DNA): TGTGCCAGCAGTTTGCCGGCCGAGACAGCACTAGCCAAAAACATTCAGTACTTC. This codes for CASSLPAETALAKNIQYF.

The sample holds many counts of this clonotype. CDR3 in amino acids: CASTESGIYNEQFF. Here the CDR3 DNA reads TGTGCCAGCACCGAATCGGGGATTTACAATGAGCAGTTCTTC. The J gene is TRBJ2-1, the V gene TRBV27; a possible D gene is TRBD2 (5 bases). The V and J ends lost 7 bases and 4 bases respectively, with 14 bases between them. The CDR3 has 14 amino acids. Germline V gene lookup returns CDR1 MNHEY and CDR2 SMNVEV (reference sequence).

This clonotype has a count of ten or more. The chain combines TRBV6-1 with TRBJ2-5; D not resolved. Germline CDR1 reads MNHNS; CDR2 reads SASEGT. This CDR3 has 13 amino acids. Trimming cost V 3 bases and J 0 bases, with 5 bases left between them. CDR3 nucleotides: TGTGCCAGCAGTGATATGTACCAAGAGACCCAGTACTTC. Its translation is CASSDMYQETQYF.

This clonotype was seen many times. This chain joins TRBV4-3 and TRBJ2-7; 7 nucleotides align to TRBD1. CDR1 is LGHNA, CDR2 YSLEER, per germline. Trimming at V came to 0 bases and at J to 7 bases, leaving 6 bases not matched to a gene. The CDR3 sequence is 14 residues long. CDR3 bases: TGCGCCAGCAGCCAAGATAAGGGGGCGCGGGAGCAGTACTTC. Protein sequence: CASSQDKGAREQYF.

The sample holds many counts of this clonotype. The rearrangement uses TRBV28 and TRBJ2-2; TRBD2 matches 9 bases. Per the germline V gene, CDR1 is MDHEN and CDR2 is SYDVKM. This CDR3 has 15 amino acids. V gave up 7 bases and J gave up 3 bases; unmatched junction bases: 6. The CDR3 protein is CASKIAGADTGELFF. CDR3 DNA sequence: TGTGCCAGCAAGATAGCGGGGGCAGACACCGGGGAGCTGTTTTTT. The whole variable domain, remainder taken from reference TRBV28 and TRBJ2-2, is DVKVTQSSRYLVKRTGEKVFLECVQDMDHENMFWYRQDPGLGLRLIYFSYDVKMKEKGDIPEGYSVSREKKERFSLILESASTNQTSMYLCASKIAGADTGELFFGEGSRLTVL.

This clonotype was observed many times. The CDR3 loop is CATSDGQVPDTQYF. In DNA, the CDR3 is TGTGCCACCAGTGATGGACAGGTTCCAGATACGCAGTATTTT. This chain links TRBV24-1 with TRBJ2-3, with 7 bases lining up with TRBD1. Germline assignment: CDR1 KGHDR and CDR2 SFDVKD. The CDR3 has 14 residues. V was pared by 3 bases and J by 4 bases, with 3 bases of the junction left unmatched.

This clonotype showed up many times. This rearrangement joins TRBV5-1 to TRBJ1-4; 9 nucleotides agree with TRBD1. CDR3 length equals 17 residues. CDR1 and CDR2 from the germline V gene are SGHRS and YFSETQ. Trimming cost V 4 bases and J 7 bases; bases outside gene matches: 14. The CDR3 sequence is CASSKGQGGGYSEKLFF. As DNA, the CDR3 is TGCGCCAGCAGCAAGGGACAGGGCGGTGGGTACTCTGAAAAACTGTTTTTT.

This clonotype was seen ten or more times. The V gene is TRBV5-6, the J gene TRBJ2-5; TRBD2 agrees at 10 bases. Germline loops: CDR1 SGHDT, CDR2 YYEEEE. This CDR3 spans 15 amino acids. J gave up 5 bases and V 7 bases, and 11 bases lay outside the gene matches. The CDR3 DNA reads as TGTGCCAGCGGGATCGGGCTAGCGGGAGCGGAGACCCAGTACTTC. Translated: CASGIGLAGAETQYF.

This clonotype was counted many times. The gene calls are TRBV25-1 and TRBJ1-2; D unresolved. Germline V lookup: CDR1 MGHDK, CDR2 SYGVNS. The V end was cut by 5 bases, the J end by 8 bases, with 9 bases between. This CDR3 spans 11 amino acids. The CDR3: CASSMGKGYTF. Written as DNA, the CDR3 is TGTGCCAGCAGTATGGGGAAAGGCTACACCTTC.

Of note for this clonotype: A read error may explain this, as a much larger clone is one base away. This chain uses TRBV20-1 with TRBJ2-3, with D possibly being TRBD2 (5 bases). Germline CDR1 is DFQATT and CDR2 is SNEGSKA (reference sequence). The CDR3 is 15 amino acids. As DNA, the CDR3 is TGCAGTGCTAGTGGCGAGGGAGCGAGCAAAGATACGCAGTATTTT. Its protein is CSASGEGASKDTQYF.

A note on this clonotype: A much larger clone is a single base away; this may be a read error. This chain connects TRBV29-1 to TRBJ1-5; possibly TRBD1 for D (5 bases). CDR3 length equals 13 residues. The germline CDR1 and CDR2 sequences are SQVTM and ANQGSEA. V was cut by 5 bases and J by 5 bases, with 13 bases left in between. The CDR3 sequence: CSVRGKGDQPQHF. In DNA, the CDR3 is TGCAGCGTTCGGGGGAAAGGGGATCAGCCCCAGCATTTT.

Only a few counts were recorded for this clonotype. The rearrangement uses TRBV27 and TRBJ1-2, with a weak D call TRBD1 (6 bases). V was cut by 0 bases and J by 8 bases, with 19 bases left in between. Germline V gene lookup returns CDR1 MNHEY and CDR2 SMNVEV (reference sequence). There are 16 residues in the CDR3. In DNA, the CDR3 is TGTGCCAGCAGTTTATCGGGGGGTTCGGGGGCAGGAGGCTACACCTTC. Translation: CASSLSGGSGAGGYTF.

This clonotype came up many times. V and J are TRBV6-2 or TRBV6-3 and TRBJ2-7; 8 nucleotides agree with TRBD2. This CDR3 is built from 14 residues. Germline assignment: CDR1 MNHEY and CDR2 SVGEGT. With V trimmed by 7 bases and J by 7 bases, 12 bases remained unmatched. DNA of the CDR3: TGTGCCAGCATCGGAAGCGGGAGAGCGGGTGAGCAGTACTTC. It specifies CASIGSGRAGEQYF.

There are many counts of this clonotype. The CDR3 loop is CASSPDVFGSPLHF. In nucleotides, the CDR3 is TGTGCCAGCAGCCCGGACGTCTTCGGGTCACCCCTCCACTTT. The rearrangement links TRBV6-5 to TRBJ1-6; D unclear. Germline V lookup: CDR1 MNHEY, CDR2 SVGAGI. V lost 6 bases to trimming and J lost 10 bases, with 16 bases between them. The CDR3 spans 14 residues.

This clonotype was counted at least ten times. This sequence joins TRBV4-3 and TRBJ2-3; 14 nucleotides line up with TRBD2. Germline CDR1 and CDR2: LGHNA and YSLEER. The CDR3 is 18 amino acids. The ends lost 2 bases at V and 4 bases at J; junction bases unmatched: 8. The CDR3 loop is CASSQHPGLAGVADTQYF. As DNA, the CDR3 is TGCGCCAGCAGCCAACATCCGGGACTAGCGGGAGTGGCAGATACGCAGTATTTT.

This clonotype showed up many times. The chain is built from TRBV4-3 and TRBJ2-1; D possibly corresponds to TRBD2 (6 bases). The CDR3 is made up of 14 amino acids. V lost 5 bases, J lost 3 bases, and 11 bases lay in between. Germline V gene sequence: CDR1 LGHNA, CDR2 YSLEER. The CDR3 DNA reads TGCGCCAGCAGCACGACTAGTAGCTACAATGAGCAGTTCTTC. Translating it yields CASSTTSSYNEQFF.

This clonotype was seen ten or more times. CDR3 in amino acids: CASSTTGTSGPNYEQYF. CDR3 coding DNA: TGTGCCAGCAGCACAACCGGGACTAGCGGGCCTAATTACGAGCAGTACTTC. This chain joins TRBV7-2 and TRBJ2-7; TRBD2 matches at 12 bases. Germline V gene data show CDR1 as SGHTA and CDR2 as FQGNSA. Trimming cost V 5 bases and J 4 bases; bases outside gene matches: 12. This CDR3 region has 17 residues.

At least ten counts were recorded for this clonotype. The chain employs TRBV20-1 and TRBJ2-3; the D gene is possibly TRBD2 (5 bases). The V gene's germline CDR1 is DFQATT and CDR2 SNEGSKA (reference sequence). V was clipped by 6 bases and J by 0 bases, with 16 bases between them. The CDR3 loop spans 15 amino acids. CDR3 loop: CSADRSGVSTDTQYF. As DNA, the CDR3 is TGCAGTGCCGACCGAAGCGGAGTAAGCACAGATACGCAGTATTTT.

As for this clonotype: A much larger clonotype is one base distant, so this may be a read error. In DNA, the CDR3 is TGTGCCAGCAGCTTCTACGGAACCGATCAGCACCAGCATTTT. Residues: CASSFYGTDQHQHF. J is TRBJ1-5 and V is TRBV7-8; D not resolved. The CDR3 runs to 14 residues. CDR1 is SGHVS and CDR2 is FQNEAQ in the germline V gene.

This clonotype was found a few times. The rearrangement uses TRBV18 and TRBJ2-5, with no clear D. The CDR3 is 14 residues long. Germline V gene lookup returns CDR1 KGHSH and CDR2 LQKENI. Deletions cut 1 base from V and 2 bases from J, with 8 bases between. CDR3 in amino acids: CASSPQGKQETQYF. CDR3 nucleotide sequence: TGTGCCAGCTCACCACAGGGCAAGCAAGAGACCCAGTACTTC.

This clonotype was counted many times. The rearrangement links TRBV9 to TRBJ1-1; D not resolved. V was pared by 0 bases and J by 4 bases, with 13 bases between. Germline V lookup: CDR1 SGDLS, CDR2 YYNGEE. CDR3 length: 15 residues. The chain's CDR3 is CASSVDWGGSTEAFF. As DNA, the CDR3 is TGTGCCAGCAGCGTAGATTGGGGAGGATCCACTGAAGCTTTCTTT. The full variable domain, with the rest looked up from reference TRBV9 and TRBJ1-1, is DSGVTQTPKHLITATGQRVTLRCSPRSGDLSVYWYQQSLDQGLQFLIQYYNGEERAKGNILERFSAQQFPDLHSELNLSSLELGDSALYFCASSVDWGGSTEAFFGQGTRLTVV.

This clonotype occurred many times. The rearrangement links TRBV10-3 to TRBJ1-3; D remains unclear. The CDR3 loop spans 12 amino acids. The V end lost 7 bases, the J end lost 0 bases, and 4 bases lay between the germline ends. Germline assignment: CDR1 ENHRY and CDR2 SYGVKD. Here the CDR3 reads CAIKASGNTIYF. The CDR3 region has the DNA TGTGCCATCAAGGCCTCTGGAAACACCATATATTTT.

This clonotype showed up many times. The chain recombines TRBV7-2 with TRBJ1-1; 11 bases map to TRBD1. This CDR3 has 18 residues. The ends lost 1 base at V and 4 bases at J; junction bases unmatched: 11. Germline CDR1 SGHTA, CDR2 FQGNSA. Here the CDR3 DNA reads TGTGCCAGCAGCTTAGGCGCGGGACAGGGGGTCCCTCCCACTGAAGCTTTCTTT. This gives the protein CASSLGAGQGVPPTEAFF.